This T cell receptor beta chain was found in a study of OX40 agonist ivuxolimab in advanced cancers. As for the study in general: Three dose-escalation patients had partial responses: one with hepatocellular carcinoma and two with cutaneous melanoma.

Remarks on this clone: Its antigen remains unknown.

At baseline, cycle 4 day 1, and cycle 7 day 1, blood was sampled. Broader study findings: CD8+ T cells (on average) carried more expanded clones than CD4+ T cells.

Here immunoSEQ multiplex PCR was the method, and the copy in TCRdb shows in-frame clones only, minus some. The table has 28,000 or so clones, roughly 90% seen once; the top ten hold roughly 29%. V lost 2 bases, J lost 7 bases, and 13 bases lay in between. The CDR3 runs to 13 residues. Per the germline V gene, CDR1 is SGHRS and CDR2 is YFSETQ. The receptor comes from an adult with an advanced solid tumor such as melanoma, head and neck, liver or kidney cancer. The chain has TRBV5-1 and TRBJ2-7, with D possibly being TRBD2 (6 bases). The source material was CD4+ or CD8+ T cells sorted from blood, sampled in a trial of the OX40 agonist ivuxolimab. The CDR3 is CASSFPGVREQYF. The CDR3 DNA sequence: TGCGCCAGCAGCTTCCCGGGAGTCAGGGAGCAGTACTTC.